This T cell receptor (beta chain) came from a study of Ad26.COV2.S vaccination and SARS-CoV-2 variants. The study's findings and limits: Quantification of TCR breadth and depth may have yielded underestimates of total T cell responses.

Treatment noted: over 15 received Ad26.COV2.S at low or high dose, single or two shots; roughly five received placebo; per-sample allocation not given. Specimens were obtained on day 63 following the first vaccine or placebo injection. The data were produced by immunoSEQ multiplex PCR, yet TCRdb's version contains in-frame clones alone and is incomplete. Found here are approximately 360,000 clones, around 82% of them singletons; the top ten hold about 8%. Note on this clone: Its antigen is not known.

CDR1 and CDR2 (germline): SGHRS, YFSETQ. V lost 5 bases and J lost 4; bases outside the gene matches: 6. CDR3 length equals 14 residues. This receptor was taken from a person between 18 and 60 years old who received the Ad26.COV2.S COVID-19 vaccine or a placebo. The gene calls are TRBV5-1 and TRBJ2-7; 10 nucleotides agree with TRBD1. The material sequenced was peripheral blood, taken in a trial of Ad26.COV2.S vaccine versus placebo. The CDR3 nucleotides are TGCGCCAGCAGACCGACAGGGGGCCCATACGAGCAGTACTTC. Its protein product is CASRPTGGPYEQYF.